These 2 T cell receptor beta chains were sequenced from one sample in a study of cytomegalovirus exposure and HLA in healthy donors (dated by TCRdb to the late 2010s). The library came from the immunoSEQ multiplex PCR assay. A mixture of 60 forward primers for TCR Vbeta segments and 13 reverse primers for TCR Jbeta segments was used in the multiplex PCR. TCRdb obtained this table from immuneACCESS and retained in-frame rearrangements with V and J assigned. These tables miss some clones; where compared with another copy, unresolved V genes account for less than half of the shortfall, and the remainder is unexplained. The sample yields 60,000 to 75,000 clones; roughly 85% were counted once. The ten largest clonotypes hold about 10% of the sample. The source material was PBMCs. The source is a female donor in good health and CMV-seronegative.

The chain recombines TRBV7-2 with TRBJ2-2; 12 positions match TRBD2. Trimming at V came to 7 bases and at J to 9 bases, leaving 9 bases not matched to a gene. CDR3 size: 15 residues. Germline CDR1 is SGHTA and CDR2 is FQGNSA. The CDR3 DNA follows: TGTGCCAGCACCACTCCTAGCGGGAGGGCCAGGGAGCTGTTTTTT. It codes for CASTTPSGRARELFF. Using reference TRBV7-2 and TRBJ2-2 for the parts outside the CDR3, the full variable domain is GAGVSQSPSNKVTEKGKDVELRCDPISGHTALYWYRQSLGQGLEFLIYFQGNSAPDKSGLPSDRFSAERTGGSVSTLTIQRTQQEDSAVYLCASTTPSGRARELFFGEGSRLTVL.

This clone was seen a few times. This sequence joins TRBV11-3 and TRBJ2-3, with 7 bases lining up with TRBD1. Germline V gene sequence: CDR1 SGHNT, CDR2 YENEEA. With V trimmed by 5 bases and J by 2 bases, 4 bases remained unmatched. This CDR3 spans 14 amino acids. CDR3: CASSEQGNTDTQYF. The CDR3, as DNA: TGTGCCAGCAGCGAACAGGGGAACACAGATACGCAGTATTTT. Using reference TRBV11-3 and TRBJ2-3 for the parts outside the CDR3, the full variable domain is EAGVVQSPRYKIIEKKQPVAFWCNPISGHNTLYWYLQNLGQGPELLIRYENEEAVDDSQLPKDRFSAERLKGVDSTLKIQPAELGDSAVYLCASSEQGNTDTQYFGPGTRLTVL.